The T cell receptor beta chain under discussion was sequenced for a study of blood T cell repertoires in COVID-19. Study-level information: The analysed material was cDNA or gDNA that came from T cells, B-cell-depleted T cells, or PBMCs.

Measured with immunoSEQ multiplex PCR; TCRdb has only the in-frame clones, and not every one. The data contain more than 200,000 clones, around 87% of them singletons. Between the trimmed V and J ends, which lost 5 bases and 9 bases, there was a span of 9 bases. The V gene's germline CDR1 is SNHLY and CDR2 FYNNEI. The CDR3 is made up of 11 amino acids. Clinical histories supplied by participants themselves formed the basis of cohort assignment. The sequenced sample was PBMCs or T cells enriched from blood (not recorded which). This rearrangement joins TRBV2 to TRBJ2-3, with D unclear. The receptor's source is a woman aged 50 to 60 who had recovered from COVID-19. The CDR3: CASSPTNTQYF. In DNA form, the CDR3 reads TGTGCCAGCAGTCCAACAAACACGCAGTATTTT.